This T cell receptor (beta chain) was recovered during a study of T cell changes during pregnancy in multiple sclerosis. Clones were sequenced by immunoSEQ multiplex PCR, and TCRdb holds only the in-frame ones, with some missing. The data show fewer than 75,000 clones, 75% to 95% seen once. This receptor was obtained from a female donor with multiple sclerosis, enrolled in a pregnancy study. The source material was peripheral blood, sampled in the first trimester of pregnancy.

The CDR3: CASSLPEVEETQYF. The CDR3 DNA reads TGTGCCAGCAGCTTGCCGGAGGTGGAGGAGACCCAGTACTTC. V usage is TRBV5-6 and J usage is TRBJ2-5, with D possibly matching TRBD2 (5 bases). The CDR3 has 14 residues. CDR1 and CDR2 from the germline V gene are SGHDT and YYEEEE. Deletions cut 1 base from V and 5 bases from J, with 12 bases between. The variable domain in full, completed from reference TRBV5-6 and TRBJ2-5, reads DAGVTQSPTHLIKTRGQQVTLRCSPKSGHDTVSWYQQALGQGPQFIFQYYEEEERQRGNFPDRFSGHQFPNYSSELNVNALLLGDSALYLCASSLPEVEETQYFGPGTRLLVL.